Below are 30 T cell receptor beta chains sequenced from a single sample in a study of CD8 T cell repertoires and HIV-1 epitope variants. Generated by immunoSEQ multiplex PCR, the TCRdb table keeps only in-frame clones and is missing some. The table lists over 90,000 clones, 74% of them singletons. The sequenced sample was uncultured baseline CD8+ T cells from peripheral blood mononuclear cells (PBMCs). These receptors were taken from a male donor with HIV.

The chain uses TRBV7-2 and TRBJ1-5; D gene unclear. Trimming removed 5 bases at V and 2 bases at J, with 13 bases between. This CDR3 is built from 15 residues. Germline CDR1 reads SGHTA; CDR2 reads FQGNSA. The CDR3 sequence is CASSRDPRGNQPQHF. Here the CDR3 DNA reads TGTGCCAGCAGCAGAGACCCGCGGGGCAATCAGCCCCAGCATTTT. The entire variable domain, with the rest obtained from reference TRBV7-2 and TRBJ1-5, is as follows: GAGVSQSPSNKVTEKGKDVELRCDPISGHTALYWYRQSLGQGLEFLIYFQGNSAPDKSGLPSDRFSAERTGGSVSTLTIQRTQQEDSAVYLCASSRDPRGNQPQHFGDGTRLSIL.

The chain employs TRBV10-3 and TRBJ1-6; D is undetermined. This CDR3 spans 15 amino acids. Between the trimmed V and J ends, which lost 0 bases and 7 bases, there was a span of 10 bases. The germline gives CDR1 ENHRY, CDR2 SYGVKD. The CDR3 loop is CAISESIGGNSPLHF. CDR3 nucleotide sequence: TGTGCCATCAGTGAGTCGATAGGCGGGAATTCACCCCTCCACTTT.

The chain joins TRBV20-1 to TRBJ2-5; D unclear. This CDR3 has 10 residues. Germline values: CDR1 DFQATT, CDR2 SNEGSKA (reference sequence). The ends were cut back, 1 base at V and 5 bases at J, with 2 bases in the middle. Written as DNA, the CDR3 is TGCAGTGCTAGAGTGGAGACCCAGTACTTC. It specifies CSARVETQYF.

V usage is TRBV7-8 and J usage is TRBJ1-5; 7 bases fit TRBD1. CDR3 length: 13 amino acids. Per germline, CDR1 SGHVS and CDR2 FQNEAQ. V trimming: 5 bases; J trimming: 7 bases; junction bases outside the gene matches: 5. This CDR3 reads CASSLGQAQPQHF. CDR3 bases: TGTGCCAGCAGCCTAGGACAGGCCCAGCCCCAGCATTTT.

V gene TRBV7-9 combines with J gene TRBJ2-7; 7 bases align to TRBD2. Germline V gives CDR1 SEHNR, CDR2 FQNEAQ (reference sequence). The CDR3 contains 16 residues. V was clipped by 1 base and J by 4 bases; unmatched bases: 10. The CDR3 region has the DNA TGTGCCAGCAGCTTAGTCTCTGGACTAGAAAGGTACGAGCAGTACTTC. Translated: CASSLVSGLERYEQYF.

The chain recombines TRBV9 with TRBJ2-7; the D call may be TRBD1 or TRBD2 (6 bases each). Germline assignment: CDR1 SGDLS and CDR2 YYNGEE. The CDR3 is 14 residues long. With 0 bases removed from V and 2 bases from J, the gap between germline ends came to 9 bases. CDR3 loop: CASSVEGGTYEQYF. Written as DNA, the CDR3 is TGTGCCAGCAGCGTAGAGGGGGGAACCTACGAGCAGTACTTC.

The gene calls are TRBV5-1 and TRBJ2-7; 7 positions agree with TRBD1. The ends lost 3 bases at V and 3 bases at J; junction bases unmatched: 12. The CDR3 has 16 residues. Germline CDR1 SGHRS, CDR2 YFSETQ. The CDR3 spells CASSWQPTGSGYEQYF. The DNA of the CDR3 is TGCGCCAGCAGCTGGCAACCGACAGGGTCCGGCTACGAGCAGTACTTC.

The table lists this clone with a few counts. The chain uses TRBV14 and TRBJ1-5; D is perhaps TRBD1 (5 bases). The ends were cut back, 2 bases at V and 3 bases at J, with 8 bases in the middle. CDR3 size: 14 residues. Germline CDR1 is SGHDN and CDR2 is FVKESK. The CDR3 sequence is CASSQQGNNQPQHF. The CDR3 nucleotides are TGTGCCAGCAGCCAACAGGGAAACAATCAGCCCCAGCATTTT.

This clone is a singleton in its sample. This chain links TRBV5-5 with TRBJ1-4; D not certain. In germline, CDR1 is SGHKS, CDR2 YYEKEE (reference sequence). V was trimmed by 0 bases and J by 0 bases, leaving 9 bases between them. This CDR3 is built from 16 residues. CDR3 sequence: CASSLGHGATNEKLFF. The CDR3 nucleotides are TGTGCCAGCAGCTTGGGACACGGCGCAACTAATGAAAAACTGTTTTTT.

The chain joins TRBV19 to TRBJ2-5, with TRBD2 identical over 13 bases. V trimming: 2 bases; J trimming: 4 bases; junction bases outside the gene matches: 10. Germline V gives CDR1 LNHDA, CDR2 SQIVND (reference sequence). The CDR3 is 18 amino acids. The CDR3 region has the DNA TGTGCCAGTAGTATACGGGGACTAGCGGGGCCGCAGGTAGAGACCCAGTACTTC. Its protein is CASSIRGLAGPQVETQYF. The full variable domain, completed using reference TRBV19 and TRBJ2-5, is DGGITQSPKYLFRKEGQNVTLSCEQNLNHDAMYWYRQDPGQGLRLIYYSQIVNDFQKGDIAEGYSVSREKKESFPLTVTSAQKNPTAFYLCASSIRGLAGPQVETQYFGPGTRLLVL.

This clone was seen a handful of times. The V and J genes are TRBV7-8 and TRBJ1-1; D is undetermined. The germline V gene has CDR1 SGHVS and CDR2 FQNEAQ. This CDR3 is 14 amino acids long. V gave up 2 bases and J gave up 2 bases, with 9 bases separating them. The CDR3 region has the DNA TGTGCCAGCAGCTTATCGAGGGTCAACACTGAAGCTTTCTTT. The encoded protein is CASSLSRVNTEAFF. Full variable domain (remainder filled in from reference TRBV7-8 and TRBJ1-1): GAGVSQSPRYKVAKRGQDVALRCDPISGHVSLFWYQQALGQGPEFLTYFQNEAQLDKSGLPSDRFFAERPEGSVSTLKIQRTQQEDSAVYLCASSLSRVNTEAFFGQGTRLTVV.

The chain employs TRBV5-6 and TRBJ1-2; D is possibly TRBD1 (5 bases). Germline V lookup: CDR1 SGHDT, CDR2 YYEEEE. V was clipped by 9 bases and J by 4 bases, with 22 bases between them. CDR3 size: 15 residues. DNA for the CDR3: TGTGCCACCCAGGGACGGCAGATCGTCAGCTATGGCTACACCTTC. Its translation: CATQGRQIVSYGYTF.

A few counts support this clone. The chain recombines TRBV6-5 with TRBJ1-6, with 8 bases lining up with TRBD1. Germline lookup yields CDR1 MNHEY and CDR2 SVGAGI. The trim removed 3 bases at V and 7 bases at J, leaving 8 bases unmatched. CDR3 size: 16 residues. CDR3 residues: CASSYWGRGQNSPLHF. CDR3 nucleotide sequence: TGTGCCAGCAGTTATTGGGGCAGGGGGCAGAATTCACCCCTCCACTTT.

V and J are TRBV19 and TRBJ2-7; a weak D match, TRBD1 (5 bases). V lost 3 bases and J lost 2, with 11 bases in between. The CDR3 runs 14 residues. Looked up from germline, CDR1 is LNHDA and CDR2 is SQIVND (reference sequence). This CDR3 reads CASSIGARAYEQYF. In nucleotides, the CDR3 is TGTGCCAGTAGTATTGGGGCCAGAGCCTACGAGCAGTACTTC. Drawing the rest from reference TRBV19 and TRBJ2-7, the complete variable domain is DGGITQSPKYLFRKEGQNVTLSCEQNLNHDAMYWYRQDPGQGLRLIYYSQIVNDFQKGDIAEGYSVSREKKESFPLTVTSAQKNPTAFYLCASSIGARAYEQYFGPGTRLTVT.

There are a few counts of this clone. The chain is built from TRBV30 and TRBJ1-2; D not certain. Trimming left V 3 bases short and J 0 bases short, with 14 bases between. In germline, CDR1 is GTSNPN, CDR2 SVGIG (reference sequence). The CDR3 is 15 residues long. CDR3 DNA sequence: TGTGCCTGGAGCCGCCTGGCTAGGGCTAACTATGGCTACACCTTC. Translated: CAWSRLARANYGYTF.

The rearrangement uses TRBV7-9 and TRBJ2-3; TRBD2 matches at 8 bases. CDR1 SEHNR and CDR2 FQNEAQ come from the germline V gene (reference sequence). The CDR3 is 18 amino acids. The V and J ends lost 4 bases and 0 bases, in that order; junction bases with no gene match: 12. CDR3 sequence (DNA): TGTGCCAGCAGCTCCGGACTAGCCGACTTCACCAGCACAGATACGCAGTATTTT. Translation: CASSSGLADFTSTDTQYF.

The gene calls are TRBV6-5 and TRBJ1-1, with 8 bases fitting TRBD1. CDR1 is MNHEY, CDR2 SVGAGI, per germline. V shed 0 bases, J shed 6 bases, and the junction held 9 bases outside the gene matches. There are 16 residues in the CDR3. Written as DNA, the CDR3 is TGTGCCAGCAGTTACTCGAGTAGTGACAGGGGCCCTGAAGCTTTCTTT. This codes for CASSYSSSDRGPEAFF.

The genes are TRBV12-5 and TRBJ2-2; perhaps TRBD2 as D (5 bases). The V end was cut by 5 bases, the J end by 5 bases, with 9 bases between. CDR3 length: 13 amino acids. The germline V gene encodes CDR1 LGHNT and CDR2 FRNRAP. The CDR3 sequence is CASGGLGTGELFF. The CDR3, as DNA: TGTGCTAGTGGTGGACTGGGTACCGGGGAGCTGTTTTTT.

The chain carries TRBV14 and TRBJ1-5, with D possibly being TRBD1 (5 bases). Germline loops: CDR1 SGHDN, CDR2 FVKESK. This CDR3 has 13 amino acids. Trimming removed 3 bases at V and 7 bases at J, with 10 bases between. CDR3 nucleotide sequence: TGTGCCAGCAGCCAGGGGCCGTGGCAGCCCCAGCATTTT. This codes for CASSQGPWQPQHF.

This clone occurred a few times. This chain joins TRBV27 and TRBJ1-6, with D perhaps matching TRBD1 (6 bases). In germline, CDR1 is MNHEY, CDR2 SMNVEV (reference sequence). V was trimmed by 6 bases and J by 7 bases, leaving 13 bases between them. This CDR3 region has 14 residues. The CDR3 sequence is CASRGAGSNSPLHF. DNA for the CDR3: TGTGCCAGCAGGGGGGCAGGGTCGAATTCACCCCTCCACTTT.

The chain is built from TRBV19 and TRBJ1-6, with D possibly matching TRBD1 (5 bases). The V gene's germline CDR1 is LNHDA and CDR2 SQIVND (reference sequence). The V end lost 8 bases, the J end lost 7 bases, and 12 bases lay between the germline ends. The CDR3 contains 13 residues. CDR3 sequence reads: CASCQGGNSPLHF. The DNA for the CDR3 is TGTGCCAGTTGTCAGGGAGGGAATTCACCCCTCCACTTT.

CDR3 sequence: CASSLGHGDTEAFF. CDR3 in DNA: TGTGCCAGCAGCCTCGGACACGGGGACACTGAAGCTTTCTTT. This chain links TRBV7-6 with TRBJ1-1, with D possibly TRBD1 on 5 matching bases. The V end was cut by 5 bases, the J end by 3 bases, with 13 bases between. Per the germline V gene, CDR1 is SGHVS and CDR2 is FNYEAQ. CDR3 length: 14 amino acids.

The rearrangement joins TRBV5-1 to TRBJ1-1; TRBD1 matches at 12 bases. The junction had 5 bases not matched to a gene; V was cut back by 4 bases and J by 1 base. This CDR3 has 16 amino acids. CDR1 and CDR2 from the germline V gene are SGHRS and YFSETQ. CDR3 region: CASSRDRGLKNTEAFF. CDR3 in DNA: TGCGCCAGCAGCAGGGACAGGGGGCTGAAGAACACTGAAGCTTTCTTT.

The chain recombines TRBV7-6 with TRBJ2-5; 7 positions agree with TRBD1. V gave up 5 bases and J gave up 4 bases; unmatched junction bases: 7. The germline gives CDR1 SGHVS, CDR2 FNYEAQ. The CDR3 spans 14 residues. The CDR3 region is CASSENRDRETQYF. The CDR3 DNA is TGTGCCAGCAGCGAAAACCGGGACAGAGAGACCCAGTACTTC.

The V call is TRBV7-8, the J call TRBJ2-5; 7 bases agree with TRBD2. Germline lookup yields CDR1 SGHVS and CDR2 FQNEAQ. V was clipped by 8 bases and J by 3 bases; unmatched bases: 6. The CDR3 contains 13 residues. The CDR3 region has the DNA TGTGCCAGCCCCTCGGGGGGTAAAGAGACCCAGTACTTC. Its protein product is CASPSGGKETQYF.

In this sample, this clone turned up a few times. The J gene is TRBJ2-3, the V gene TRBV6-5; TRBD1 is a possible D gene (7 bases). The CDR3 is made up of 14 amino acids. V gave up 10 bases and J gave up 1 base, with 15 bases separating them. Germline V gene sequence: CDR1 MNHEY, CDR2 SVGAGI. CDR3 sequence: CATAQGGGTDTQYF. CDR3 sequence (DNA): TGTGCCACCGCGCAGGGGGGTGGCACAGATACGCAGTATTTT.

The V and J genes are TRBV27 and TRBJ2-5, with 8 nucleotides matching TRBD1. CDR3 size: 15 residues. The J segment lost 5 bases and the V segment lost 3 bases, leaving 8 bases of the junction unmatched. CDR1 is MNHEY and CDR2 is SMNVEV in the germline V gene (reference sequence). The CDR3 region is CASSFKDRVKETQYF. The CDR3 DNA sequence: TGTGCCAGCAGTTTTAAGGACAGGGTCAAGGAGACCCAGTACTTC.

CDR3 loop: CASSSKGTGGTKNIQYF. The CDR3 DNA is TGCGCCAGCAGCTCTAAAGGGACAGGGGGAACCAAAAACATTCAGTACTTC. V gene TRBV5-1 combines with J gene TRBJ2-4; 11 nucleotides agree with TRBD1. The CDR3 runs 17 residues. V shed 3 bases and J 2 bases; nucleotides not matched to a gene: 7. Germline CDR1 is SGHRS and CDR2 is YFSETQ.

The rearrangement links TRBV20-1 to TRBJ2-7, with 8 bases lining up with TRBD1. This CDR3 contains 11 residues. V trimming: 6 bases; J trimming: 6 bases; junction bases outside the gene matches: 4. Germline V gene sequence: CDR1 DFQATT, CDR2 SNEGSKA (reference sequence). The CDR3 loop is CSARQGSEQYF. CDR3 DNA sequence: TGCAGTGCAAGACAGGGGAGCGAGCAGTACTTC.

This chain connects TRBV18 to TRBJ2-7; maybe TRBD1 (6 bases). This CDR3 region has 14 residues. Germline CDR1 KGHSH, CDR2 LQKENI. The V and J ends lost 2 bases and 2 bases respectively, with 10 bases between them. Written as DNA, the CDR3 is TGTGCCAGCTCACCAGGGGGCCTAGCCTACGAGCAGTACTTC. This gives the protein CASSPGGLAYEQYF.